Listed here is a single T cell receptor (delta chain). This clone has a count of ten or more. No antigen is known for it. Base qualities are not provided; no much larger clone lies one nucleotide away. The CDR3 measures 24 amino acids from cysteine to phenylalanine. The read is trimmed to its CDR3 DNA, 72 bases read in frame from base 1. Looking up the germline V gene yields CDR1 TSWWSYY and CDR2 QGS. After removal of 2 bases from V and 0 bases from J, the junction retains 22 bases not matched to a gene. For bulk TCR repertoire analysis, Vgamma9/Vdelta2+ and Vdelta2-negative gammadelta T cell populations were isolated by flow sorting from peripheral blood mononuclear cells. These data belong to a study of γδ T cells in repeated Plasmodium falciparum infection (dated by TCRdb to the early 2020s). Regarding the study in general: In the natural-infection arm, Malian children exposed to intense seasonal malaria transmission were enrolled and compared against age and gender matched Australian children. Roughly 5 malaria-naive U.S. adults underwent four controlled human malaria infections by bites from P. falciparum NF54-infected Anopheles stephensi mosquitoes over roughly 580 days. Malian gammadelta TCR repertoires were analysed cross-sectionally during no-transmission periods and longitudinally across acute febrile malaria episodes. The study looked at how repeated Plasmodium falciparum infection shapes the human gammadelta T cell repertoire, using both natural infection in Mali and controlled human malaria infection. Samples from controlled-infection subjects were taken at baseline, right before selected infections, and 21 days after each infection.

General conclusions and limits of the study: Because the controlled-infection cohort was small, analysis of inter-individual variability in gammadelta T cell responses was limited. The Malian cohort came from a small rural village of predominantly one ethnic group, limiting generalizability. Repeated controlled infections appeared to drive waves of new clonotype selection in Vdelta2-negative, largely Vdelta1+, gammadelta TCR repertoires. Vgamma9/Vdelta2+ TCR repertoires showed a highly stable polyclonal repertoire over time and infection, with many inter-individual overlapping TCRgamma sequences. Vdelta2-negative gammadelta TCR repertoires from Malian children appeared more clonally expanded, less diverse and less shared than those of Australian children.

The library relied on multiplex PCR. Sequencing took place on an Illumina MiSeq. From each sorted gammadelta T cell sample, both TCR gamma (TRG) and TCR delta (TRD) chains were sequenced. The authors processed their data as follows. Repertoire analyses included clonotype tree plots, accumulated frequency of the top 20 clonotypes, diversity index (DI) and D75 metrics. TCRdb called clones from the public reads with CATT, and repeated DNA sequences were later combined into one row. The V and J calls reflect TCRdb's pipeline rather than the authors' work. Here the sample has roughly 90,000 delta-chain clones; almost 1.5% occur a single time. The biggest ten clones account for under 10% of the sample.

This sequence was found in a pool of human donors (malaria-infected and uninfected, not separated). This chain joins TRDV1 to TRDJ3, with TRDD3 matching 7 junction bases. No J segment appears in TCRdb, so it was assigned here by matching the sequence to germline. Sequencing used gamma-delta T cells from blood. This receptor carries the CDR3 CALGEFCGQMNWGLDSWDTRQMFF. The DNA sequence follows: TGTGCTCTTGGGGAATTTTGTGGACAGATGAACTGGGGTTTGGACTCCTGGGACACCCGACAGATGTTTTTC.